These 18 T cell receptor beta chains were all obtained from the same sample, sequenced in a study of low-dose radiotherapy and immunotherapy resistance in tumors. Noted time point: after trial treatment. The treatment denotes: LDRT plus nivolumab, ipilimumab, low-dose cyclophosphamide and aspirin (RACIN trial). The authors ran 15 to 25 PCR cycles to amplify TCRs with a constant-region primer and V-primer adapter. Using its own MiXCR run on the reads, TCRdb lists one record per CDR3 protein. The data hold roughly 50,000 distinct CDR3 sequences, with roughly 33% observed a single time. The sequenced sample was PBMCs, obtained after low-dose radiotherapy plus immunotherapy. All receptors come from a male donor with rectosigmoid adenocarcinoma.

The chain recombines TRBV30 with TRBJ2-1; D is uncertain. Trimming stripped 0 bases from V and 2 bases from J, with 11 bases between. Germline V gene sequence: CDR1 GTSNPN, CDR2 SVGIG (reference sequence). The CDR3 extends over 15 amino acids. CDR3 residues: CAWSVKGLAYNEQFF. DNA for the CDR3: TGTGCCTGGAGTGTAAAGGGTCTTGCCTACAATGAGCAGTTCTTC.

This clonotype is a singleton in its sample. V is TRBV5-4 and J is TRBJ2-7, with D maybe TRBD1 (6 bases). Germline assignment: CDR1 SGHNT and CDR2 YYREEE (reference sequence). Trimming removed 4 bases from V and 6 bases from J, with 11 bases in between. The CDR3 covers 12 residues. The CDR3 DNA is TGTGCCAGCAGCCCGGGACAACCCGAGCAGTACTTC. Its protein is CASSPGQPEQYF.

This clonotype was counted ten times or more. J is TRBJ2-4 and V is TRBV7-9, with 8 nucleotides matching TRBD2. The CDR3 has 18 amino acids. V gave up 4 bases and J gave up 1 base; unmatched junction bases: 12. In germline, CDR1 is SEHNR, CDR2 FQNEAQ (reference sequence). The CDR3 loop is CASSSDASAGAAKNIQYF. The CDR3 DNA reads TGTGCCAGCAGCTCCGACGCATCAGCGGGGGCCGCCAAAAACATTCAGTACTTC. Full variable domain (remainder filled in from reference TRBV7-9 and TRBJ2-4): DTGVSQNPRHKITKRGQNVTFRCDPISEHNRLYWYRQTLGQGPEFLTYFQNEAQLEKSRLLSDRFSAERPKGSFSTLEIQRTEQGDSAMYLCASSSDASAGAAKNIQYFGAGTRLSVL.

This clonotype was seen ten or more times. V usage is TRBV28 and J usage is TRBJ2-5; perhaps TRBD2 as D (5 bases). Germline V CDR1 and CDR2: MDHEN, SYDVKM. The CDR3 is made up of 14 amino acids. Trimming left V 7 bases short and J 2 bases short, with 14 bases between. The CDR3 region is CASKSSGTQETQYF. CDR3 bases: TGTGCCAGCAAATCCAGCGGTACTCAAGAGACCCAGTACTTC. Supplemented by reference TRBV28 and TRBJ2-5, the full variable domain reads DVKVTQSSRYLVKRTGEKVFLECVQDMDHENMFWYRQDPGLGLRLIYFSYDVKMKEKGDIPEGYSVSREKKERFSLILESASTNQTSMYLCASKSSGTQETQYFGPGTRLLVL.

In this sample, this clonotype is medium-sized (0.01 to 0.1%). This sequence joins TRBV19 and TRBJ1-5, with D uncertain. V lost 5 bases, J lost 2 bases, and 13 bases lay in between. CDR1 and CDR2 (germline): LNHDA, SQIVND (reference sequence). The CDR3 sequence is 15 residues long. CDR3 loop: CASSYDSTGNQPQHF. CDR3 coding DNA: TGTGCCAGTAGTTACGACTCTACTGGCAATCAGCCCCAGCATTTT.

This clonotype qualifies as medium-sized (0.01 to 0.1%). The rearrangement joins TRBV28 to TRBJ1-5; D uncertain. Germline CDR1 MDHEN, CDR2 SYDVKM. With 10 bases removed from V and 4 bases from J, the gap between germline ends came to 11 bases. CDR3 length: 12 residues. The CDR3 DNA is TGTGCCACCGTGCGGGGTAATCAGCCCCAGCATTTT. Translation: CATVRGNQPQHF.

This clonotype was observed many times. The genes are TRBV6-6 and TRBJ2-7, with D tentatively TRBD1 (6 bases). Germline loops: CDR1 MNHNY, CDR2 SVGAGI (reference sequence). Trimming cost V 8 bases and J 3 bases, with 20 bases left between them. The CDR3 totals 15 residues. The CDR3 DNA sequence: TGTGCCAGCGTATCCGGACAGACTGGTCTCTACGAGCAGTACTTC. This codes for CASVSGQTGLYEQYF.

This clonotype was recorded many times. V usage is TRBV20-1 and J usage is TRBJ2-3; tentative D call: TRBD1 (5 bases). V was cut by 5 bases and J by 1 base, with 13 bases left in between. CDR3 length: 14 residues. The germline gives CDR1 DFQATT, CDR2 SNEGSKA (reference sequence). The CDR3 DNA sequence: TGCAGTGCTCCTTGGGGCGGAGGCACAGATACGCAGTATTTT. This translates into CSAPWGGGTDTQYF.

This clonotype was detected many times. The rearrangement uses TRBV5-1 and TRBJ1-1; D is possibly TRBD1 (5 bases). The CDR3 consists of 15 residues. Germline V gene lookup returns CDR1 SGHRS and CDR2 YFSETQ. V lost 0 bases, J lost 1 base, and 10 bases lay in between. The CDR3 protein is CASSLEGLPNTEAFF. The CDR3 coding sequence is TGCGCCAGCAGCTTGGAGGGACTCCCGAACACTGAAGCTTTCTTT.

The chain employs TRBV20-1 and TRBJ2-3; D tentatively reads TRBD1 or TRBD2 (5 bases each). Germline CDR1 and CDR2: DFQATT and SNEGSKA (reference sequence). Trimming pared 7 bases from V and 1 base from J, leaving 9 bases between. This CDR3 is built from 12 residues. CDR3 protein: CSVRDRTDTQYF. The CDR3 DNA sequence: TGCAGTGTACGGGACCGCACAGATACGCAGTATTTT.

This clonotype was seen a single time. The V call is TRBV6-2 or TRBV6-3, the J call TRBJ1-1; TRBD1 is a possible D gene (5 bases). CDR3 length equals 14 residues. In germline, CDR1 is MNHEY, CDR2 SVGEGT. The V end lost 6 bases, the J end lost 1 base, and 12 bases lay between the germline ends. In nucleotides, the CDR3 is TGTGCCAGCAGCCCAGGGTCCCGGAACACTGAAGCTTTCTTT. This codes for CASSPGSRNTEAFF.

This sequence joins TRBV5-1 and TRBJ2-7; 7 nucleotides line up with TRBD2. Germline-derived CDR1 and CDR2 are SGHRS and YFSETQ. V trimming: 7 bases; J trimming: 0 bases; junction bases outside the gene matches: 10. The CDR3 contains 15 residues. CDR3 residues: CASGEGTGDSYEQYF. Written as DNA, the CDR3 is TGCGCCAGCGGGGAGGGGACGGGGGACTCCTACGAGCAGTACTTC.

The chain couples TRBV5-6 to TRBJ2-7; D not certain. Germline CDR1 and CDR2: SGHDT and YYEEEE. This CDR3 has 13 amino acids. Trimming left V 0 bases short and J 5 bases short, with 9 bases between. Here the CDR3 reads CASSLAAQDEQYF. The CDR3 nucleotides are TGTGCCAGCAGCTTGGCCGCTCAGGACGAGCAGTACTTC.

This clonotype appeared many times. The chain carries TRBV7-9 and TRBJ2-1; D call uncertain. The V end lost 4 bases, the J end lost 10 bases, and 20 bases lay between the germline ends. The germline V gene encodes CDR1 SEHNR and CDR2 FQNEAQ (reference sequence). The CDR3 length is 15 residues. The CDR3 coding sequence is TGTGCCAGCAGCTACACAGAGGTTCGTGCTGGAGAGCAGTTCTTC. Encoded protein: CASSYTEVRAGEQFF.

A remark on this clonotype: This likely came from a read error, as a far larger clone is one base away. The CDR3 is CASIREPYERYF. In DNA form, the CDR3 reads TGTGCCAGCATCCGGGAACCCTACGAGCGGTACTTC. The rearrangement links TRBV28 to TRBJ2-7, with a tentative D call TRBD2 (5 bases). The CDR3 runs to 12 residues. Germline loops: CDR1 MDHEN, CDR2 SYDVKM.

In regard to this clonotype: A far larger clone is one base from this, pointing to a likely read error. The chain combines TRBV29-1 with TRBJ2-7; D call uncertain. This CDR3 is 10 amino acids long. Per the germline V gene, CDR1 is SQVTM and CDR2 is ANQGSEA. V gave up 3 bases and J gave up 7 bases, with 7 bases separating them. The CDR3 DNA follows: TGCAGCGTTGATACCAATGAGCAGTACTTC. Its protein product is CSVDTNEQYF.

On this clonotype: This is likely an artifact of a read error, given a far larger clone one base away. The chain uses TRBV28 and TRBJ2-1, with 12 bases lining up with TRBD1. The V segment lost 6 bases and the J segment 10 bases; nucleotides outside the gene matches: 10. The CDR3 is 15 amino acids. Germline assignment: CDR1 MDHEN and CDR2 SYDVKM. The CDR3 nucleotides read TGTGCCAGCAGCACCTTAGGGACAGGGGGCAACGAGCAGTTCTTC. This codes for CASSTLGTGGNEQFF.

V usage is TRBV7-8 and J usage is TRBJ2-1; 11 positions match TRBD2. Germline trimming cut 7 bases from V and 4 bases from J; bases unmatched to any gene: 6. Germline assignment: CDR1 SGHVS and CDR2 FQNEAQ. CDR3 length equals 15 residues. The CDR3 DNA reads as TGTGCCAGCACCCTAAGGACTAGCGGGTACAATGAGCAGTTCTTC. This translates into CASTLRTSGYNEQFF. Variable domain in full (rest from reference TRBV7-8 and TRBJ2-1): GAGVSQSPRYKVAKRGQDVALRCDPISGHVSLFWYQQALGQGPEFLTYFQNEAQLDKSGLPSDRFFAERPEGSVSTLKIQRTQQEDSAVYLCASTLRTSGYNEQFFGPGTRLTVL.